The T cell receptor (beta chain) under discussion was sequenced for a study of CD4 T cells in relation to SARS-CoV-2 and coronaviruses. Study-level results: Crossreactive clones expanded significantly less to SARS-CoV-2 than monoreactive clones.

On this clone itself: Its antigen remains unidentified.

V lost 4 bases, J lost 10 bases, and 8 bases lay in between. The germline V gene encodes CDR1 SGHTA and CDR2 FQGNSA. The CDR3 extends over 11 amino acids. The unexposed donors gave CD4+ T cells in about 2011-2018, prior to COVID-19. Isolation of CD4+ T cells took place after approximately 11 days in culture. Measured with immunoSEQ multiplex PCR; TCRdb has only the in-frame clones, and not every one. The table has some 17,000 clones, roughly 77% seen once. This chain joins TRBV7-2 and TRBJ2-1; D is unclear. The TCR comes from a human donor in good health. Sequenced material: CD4+ T cells from PBMCs, cultured in vitro. The CDR3 region is CASSSHLEQFF. The CDR3 nucleotides are TGTGCCAGCAGCTCCCACTTGGAGCAGTTCTTC.